Reported below is one T cell receptor beta chain. The sample comes from a study of blood T cell repertoires in COVID-19. The CDR3 extends over 11 amino acids. Per germline, CDR1 LNHNV and CDR2 YYDKDF (reference sequence). The V and J ends lost 9 bases and 6 bases, in that order; junction bases with no gene match: 2. The assay was immunoSEQ multiplex PCR, and TCRdb's table has in-frame clones only and misses some. The sample records 200,000 to 250,000 clones, approximately 86% being singletons. Sequencing input: peripheral blood. The source is a woman aged 45-60 years with COVID-19, enrolled during active disease. The rearrangement joins TRBV15 to TRBJ2-7; 10 bases fit TRBD1. CDR3 in amino acids: CATDRGPEQYF. The DNA for the CDR3 is TGTGCCACAGACAGGGGGCCCGAGCAGTACTTC.